Sequencing of this T cell receptor (beta chain) was carried out in a study of cytomegalovirus exposure and HLA in healthy donors. Regarding the study as a whole: In the analysis, some V segments, TRBV6-2 and TRBV6-3 included, were excluded as indistinguishable. As a later analysis showed, several of the most significant clusters appeared to be linked to common viral pathogens. Previously analyzed data showed that most TCR beta V segments were productive at a frequency of about 87% or about 30%. Most TCR sequences were uncommon, yet certain public TCRs appeared in many donors.

Concerning this clone: Its antigen remains unidentified.

This CDR3 is built from 13 residues. The germline V gene has CDR1 SNHLY and CDR2 FYNNEI. V was trimmed by 7 bases and J by 4 bases, leaving 11 bases between them. The PCR was carried out with 60 Vbeta primers and 13 Jbeta primers. Using immunoSEQ multiplex PCR, the repertoire was profiled, and TCRdb retains in-frame clones only, with some absent. This sample carries about 140,000 clones, around 78% of them seen once, and the ten largest clones take around 2%. The sample comprised PBMCs. This sequence was found in a female donor in good health and CMV-seropositive. The chain joins TRBV2 to TRBJ1-5; D remains unclear. The CDR3: CASTPEVNQPQHF. DNA for the CDR3: TGTGCCAGCACTCCCGAGGTTAATCAGCCCCAGCATTTT.